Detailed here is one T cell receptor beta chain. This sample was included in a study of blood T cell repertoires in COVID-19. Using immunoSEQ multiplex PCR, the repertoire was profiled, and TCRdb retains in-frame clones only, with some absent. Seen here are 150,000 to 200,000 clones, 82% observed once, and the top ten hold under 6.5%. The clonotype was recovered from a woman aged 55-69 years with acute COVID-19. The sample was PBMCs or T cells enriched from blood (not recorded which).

CDR3: CASKGTVSYEQYF. The DNA of the CDR3 is TGTGCCAGTAAGGGGACAGTTTCCTACGAGCAGTACTTC. V is TRBV19 and J is TRBJ2-7; 7 bases map to TRBD1. After removal of 7 bases from V and 1 base from J, the junction contained 4 bases not matched to a gene. From germline, CDR1 is LNHDA and CDR2 SQIVND (reference sequence). CDR3 length: 13 amino acids.